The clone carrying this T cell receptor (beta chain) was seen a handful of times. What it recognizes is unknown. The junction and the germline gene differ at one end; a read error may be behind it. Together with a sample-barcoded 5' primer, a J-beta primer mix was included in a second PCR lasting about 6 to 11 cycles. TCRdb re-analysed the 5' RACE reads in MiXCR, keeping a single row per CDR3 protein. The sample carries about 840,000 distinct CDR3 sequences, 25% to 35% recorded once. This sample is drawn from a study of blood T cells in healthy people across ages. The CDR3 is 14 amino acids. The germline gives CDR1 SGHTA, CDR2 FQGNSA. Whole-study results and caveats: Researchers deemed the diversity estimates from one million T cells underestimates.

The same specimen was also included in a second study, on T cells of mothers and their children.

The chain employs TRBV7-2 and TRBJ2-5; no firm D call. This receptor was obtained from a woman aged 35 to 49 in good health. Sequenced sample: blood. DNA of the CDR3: TGTGCCGGCAGCCCCTACATAAGCCAAGAGACCCAGTACTTC. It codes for CAGSPYISQETQYF.